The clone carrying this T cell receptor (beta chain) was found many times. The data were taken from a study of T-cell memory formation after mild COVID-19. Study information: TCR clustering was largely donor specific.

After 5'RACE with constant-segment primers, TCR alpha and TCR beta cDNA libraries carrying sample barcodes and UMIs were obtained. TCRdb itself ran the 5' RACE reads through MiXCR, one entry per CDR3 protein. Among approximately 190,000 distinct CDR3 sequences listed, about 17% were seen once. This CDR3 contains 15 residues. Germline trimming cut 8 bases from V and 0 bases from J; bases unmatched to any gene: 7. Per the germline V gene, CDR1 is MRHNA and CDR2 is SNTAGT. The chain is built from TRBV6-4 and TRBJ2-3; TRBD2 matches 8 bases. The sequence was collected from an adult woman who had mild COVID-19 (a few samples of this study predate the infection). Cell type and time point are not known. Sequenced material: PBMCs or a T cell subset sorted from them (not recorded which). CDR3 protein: CASAERGSSTDTQYF. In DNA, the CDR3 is TGTGCCAGCGCTGAGCGGGGGTCGAGCACAGATACGCAGTATTTT.